This TCR beta chain was captured in a study of cytomegalovirus exposure and HLA in healthy donors. Whole-study findings and limits: Previously analyzed data showed that most TCR beta V segments were productive at a frequency of about 90% or about 30%.

The PCR contained 60 Vbeta and 13 Jbeta primers. Only in-frame clones appear in the TCRdb table, and some are missing; sequencing was by immunoSEQ multiplex PCR. The listing contains roughly 200,000 clones. Note on this clone: Its antigen is as yet unknown.

This TCR derives from a girl aged 2-10 years in good health and CMV-seropositive. The source material was PBMCs.

In DNA, the CDR3 is TGTGCCAGCAGACCATACAGGGAGGGATTCGTCGCTGAAGCTTTCTTT. It yields the protein CASRPYREGFVAEAFF. The genes are TRBV7-6 and TRBJ1-1; D might be TRBD1 (6 bases). Trimming took 6 bases from V and 6 from J, leaving 23 bases between them. CDR3 length: 16 residues. Germline CDR1 SGHVS, CDR2 FNYEAQ.